The TCR beta chain under discussion was sequenced for a study of T-cell reconstitution after alpha-beta-depleted transplantation in children. Overall study findings and caveats: Newly produced T cells mostly accounted for T-cell counts and diversity one year post-transplant. Reportedly, only several hundred clones from non-depleted graft cells drove alpha-beta T-cell counts at about two months. Diversity of TCRbeta at day 60 was high in some patients, arising from surviving recipient T cells and thymic progenitors.

The CDR3 length is 20 residues. Trimming stripped 0 bases from V and 0 bases from J, with 22 bases between. CDR1 is SGHTA and CDR2 is FQGTGA in the germline V gene. Unique molecular identifiers were incorporated when the TCRbeta library was constructed. Each CDR3 protein gets one entry after TCRdb re-called the PCR reads with MiXCR. The sample carries approximately 97,000 distinct CDR3 sequences, around 6.1% recorded once. This clonotype was picked up a small number of times. Its antigen is as yet unknown. The sequencing here drew on PBMCs, mostly from graft donor cells, taken 60 days after TCRalphabeta/CD19-depleted stem cell transplant. This TCR was recovered from a female patient aged 2-10 years who had a stem cell transplant for Fanconi anemia, so the T cells may come from the graft donor. The chain links TRBV7-3 to TRBJ2-3, with a weak D call TRBD2 (6 bases). CDR3 protein: CASSLTGGVGVLTSTDTQYF. For the CDR3, the DNA is TGTGCCAGCAGCTTAACAGGAGGGGTGGGGGTCCTCACTAGCACAGATACGCAGTATTTT.